This section outlines one TCR beta chain sequence together with its context. The data are from a study of identifying expanded T cells in peripheral blood. Repertoires were generated with immunoSEQ multiplex PCR, while TCRdb's copy carries only in-frame clones and drops some. The data show approximately 110,000 clones, 85% to 90% seen once. The sequence was collected from a person aged 18 to 69 in good health. The source material was blood.

The CDR3 DNA reads as TGTGCCAGCAGCCCCTCCGGACTGAACACTGAAGCTTTCTTT. As protein: CASSPSGLNTEAFF. The rearrangement uses TRBV9 and TRBJ1-1; D gene uncertain. V was pared by 4 bases and J by 0 bases, with 10 bases between. The V gene's germline CDR1 is SGDLS and CDR2 YYNGEE. This CDR3 spans 14 amino acids.